This T cell receptor beta chain stems from a study of blood T cell repertoires in COVID-19. At the level of the study: Italy, Spain and the United States were the sources of the convalescent and acute COVID-19 samples. Sample material is recorded as cDNA or gDNA derived from T cells, B-cell-depleted T cells, or PBMCs.

Trimming left V 5 bases short and J 4 bases short, with 15 bases between. This CDR3 is 14 amino acids long. Germline lookup yields CDR1 SGHVS and CDR2 FQNEAQ. In the authors' workflow: Quantification of nucleated cells was approximated via reference gene primer amplification. Clones were sequenced by immunoSEQ multiplex PCR, and TCRdb holds only the in-frame ones, with some missing. The DNA gave D and trimming, while V, J and clone size come from that table. Of approximately 100,000 clones in the sample, 80% to 90% are singletons; the top ten hold roughly 12%. The V and J genes are TRBV7-8 and TRBJ2-7; D not resolved. This TCR derives from a woman between 25 and 40 years old with acute or convalescent COVID-19. Sequenced: peripheral blood. The CDR3 DNA sequence: TGTGCCAGCAGCCTCACAGTGGGTTCGTACGAGCAGTACTTC. This codes for CASSLTVGSYEQYF.